These 13 T cell receptor delta chains originate from one sample sequenced in a study of gamma-delta T cells after stem cell transplantation. TCRdb reran clone calling via CATT on the RT-PCR reads. The sample includes over 2,000 delta-chain clones, roughly 19% of them seen just once. The sequencing sample was made of gamma-delta T cells. The origin of the receptors is a human donor. It is not recorded whose cells these are; they may come from a transplant donor.

Comment on this clone: Compared with germline, one end of the junction differs, possibly owing to a read error. This specimen includes other DNA sequences encoding the same CDR3. The rearrangement uses TRDV1 and TRDJ1; 12 bases are shared with TRDD3. The CDR3 runs 24 residues. Germline loops: CDR1 TSWWSYY, CDR2 QGS. CDR3 nucleotide sequence: TGTGCACTTGGGGAACCCTATGTATCCCCATTCTTGCCCTGGGGGATACGATTCACCGATAAACTCATCTTT. Protein sequence: CALGEPYVSPFLPWGIRFTDKLIF.

This clone was counted between two and nine times. V usage is TRDV1 and J usage is TRDJ1; a weak D match, TRDD3 (5 bases). Trimming removed 0 bases at V and 0 bases at J, with 20 bases between. This CDR3 region has 19 residues. Germline V gene data show CDR1 as TSWWSYY and CDR2 as QGS. The CDR3 region is CALGELYQSPYGDTDKLIF. Here the CDR3 DNA reads TGTGCTCTTGGGGAACTCTATCAATCCCCCTATGGGGACACCGATAAACTCATCTTT.

A word on this clone: This sample also contains other DNA sequences that code for the same CDR3. V usage is TRDV1 and J usage is TRDJ1, with D uncertain. The CDR3 spans 13 residues. The V gene lost 4 bases and the J gene lost 7 bases, with 13 bases spanning the gap. CDR1 is TSWWSYY, CDR2 QGS, per germline. This CDR3 is CALGVVLASKLIF. The CDR3 DNA reads TGTGCTCTTGGGGTGGTCCTTGCCTCTAAACTCATCTTT.

The chain is built from TRDV2 and TRDJ3; 7 nucleotides align to TRDD3. J lost 0 bases, V lost 3 bases, and 19 bases had no gene match. CDR1 is GEAIGNYY, CDR2 EKD, per germline. This CDR3 has 22 amino acids. CDR3 in amino acids: CACDSALTGDPTTSWDTRQMFF. In DNA form, the CDR3 reads TGTGCCTGTGACTCGGCCCTTACTGGGGATCCAACGACCTCCTGGGACACCCGACAGATGTTTTTC.

Regarding this clone: This may be a read error: a much more frequent sequence differs by one nucleotide. The rearrangement links TRDV2 to TRDJ1; TRDD3 matches 12 bases. V dropped 3 bases and J dropped 3; count of bases not matched to a gene: 16. Germline CDR1 GEAIGNYY, CDR2 EKD. This CDR3 is 19 amino acids long. CDR3 amino acids: CACDFYWGIQGPRADKLIF. In DNA, the CDR3 is TGTGCCTGTGACTTCTACTGGGGGATACAGGGGCCAAGGGCCGATAAACTCATCTTT.

This chain's CDR3 is CALGELALPTWPYWGIRDHGTDKLIF. The DNA of the CDR3 is TGTGCTCTTGGGGAACTCGCCCTTCCTACGTGGCCTTACTGGGGGATACGCGACCACGGCACCGATAAACTCATCTTT. The chain couples TRDV1 to TRDJ1, with 13 bases lining up with TRDD3. Trimming cost V 0 bases and J 1 base; bases outside gene matches: 29. CDR3 size: 26 residues. Germline values: CDR1 TSWWSYY, CDR2 QGS.

This clone was counted only a few times. J is TRDJ1 and V is TRDV1, with 9 bases lining up with TRDD3. This CDR3 has 20 residues. Germline V lookup: CDR1 TSWWSYY, CDR2 QGS. With 4 bases clipped from V and 1 base from J, the junction kept 19 bases outside the gene matches. Written as DNA, the CDR3 is TGTGCTCTTGGGGTTTTCCTCCCCACGTACTGGGGGAAGGGCACCGATAAACTCATCTTT. Amino acids: CALGVFLPTYWGKGTDKLIF.

This clone was counted between two and nine times. The CDR3 DNA sequence: TGTGCTCTTGGGGACCATTCTTCCTGCGGAGGATTCCGGGCCTACACCGATAAACTCATCTTT. It is translated as CALGDHSSCGGFRAYTDKLIF. The rearrangement joins TRDV1 to TRDJ1, with a tentative D call TRDD2 (6 bases). CDR1 TSWWSYY and CDR2 QGS come from the germline V gene. CDR3 length: 21 residues. V lost 3 bases and J 0 bases, leaving 29 bases between the germline ends.

The chain couples TRDV3 to TRDJ1; weak D call: TRDD2 (6 bases). Trimming took 4 bases from V and 3 from J, leaving 18 bases between them. CDR3 length equals 14 residues. CDR1 TVYSNPD and CDR2 GDNSRS come from the germline V gene (reference sequence). The CDR3 here is CAYHPFPPSDKLIF. For the CDR3, the DNA is TGTGCCTACCACCCCTTCCCGCCGTCCGATAAACTCATCTTT.

This clone was observed a handful of times. This chain uses TRDV2 with TRDJ1, with 7 bases that match TRDD3. The CDR3 is 17 amino acids. V shed 3 bases and J 3 bases; nucleotides not matched to a gene: 15. Per germline, CDR1 GEAIGNYY and CDR2 EKD. The CDR3 loop is CACDVLGSKGYADKLIF. CDR3 nucleotide sequence: TGTGCCTGTGACGTACTGGGGTCGAAAGGCTACGCCGATAAACTCATCTTT.

The chain links TRDV1 to TRDJ1, with 13 bases identical to TRDD3. Germline values: CDR1 TSWWSYY, CDR2 QGS. J gave up 0 bases and V 0 bases, and 19 bases lay outside the gene matches. There are 23 residues in the CDR3. DNA for the CDR3: TGTGCTCTTGGGGAACTGGTTGGCCGATTTGGGTACTGGGGGATACGACACACCGATAAACTCATCTTT. It is translated as CALGELVGRFGYWGIRHTDKLIF.

Turning to this clone: Being one base from a much bigger clone, this may be a read error. CDR3 region: CACDTLLGDTVVDKLIF. As DNA, the CDR3 is TGTGCCTGTGACACCTTACTGGGGGATACAGTGGTCGATAAACTCATCTTT. J is TRDJ1 and V is TRDV2, with 12 bases matching TRDD3. This CDR3 spans 17 amino acids. In germline, CDR1 is GEAIGNYY, CDR2 EKD. With 0 bases clipped from V and 4 bases from J, the junction kept 8 bases outside the gene matches.

As DNA, the CDR3 is TGTGCCTGTGCGCCTCTGGGGACAAGCGGCGATAAACTCATCTTT. This translates into CACAPLGTSGDKLIF. The chain is built from TRDV2 and TRDJ1, with TRDD3 as a possible D gene (6 bases). The V end was cut by 5 bases, the J end by 4 bases, with 19 bases between. CDR1 is GEAIGNYY, CDR2 EKD, per germline. This CDR3 has 15 amino acids.